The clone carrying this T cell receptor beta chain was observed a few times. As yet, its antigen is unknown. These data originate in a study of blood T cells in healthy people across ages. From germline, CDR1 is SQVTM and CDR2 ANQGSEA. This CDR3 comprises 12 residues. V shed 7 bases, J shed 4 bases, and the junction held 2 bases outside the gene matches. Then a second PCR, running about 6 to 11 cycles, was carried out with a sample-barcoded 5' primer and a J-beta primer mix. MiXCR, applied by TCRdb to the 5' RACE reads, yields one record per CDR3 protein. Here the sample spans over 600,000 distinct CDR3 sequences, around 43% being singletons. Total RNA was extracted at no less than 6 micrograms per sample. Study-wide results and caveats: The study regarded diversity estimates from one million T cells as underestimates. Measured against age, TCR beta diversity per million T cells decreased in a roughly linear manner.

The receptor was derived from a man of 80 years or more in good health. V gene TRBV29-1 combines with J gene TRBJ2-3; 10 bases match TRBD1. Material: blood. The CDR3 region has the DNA TGCAGCGACGGACAGGGGGCAGATACGCAGTATTTT. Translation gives CSDGQGADTQYF.